Following are 27 T cell receptor beta chains from one sample sequenced in a study of cytomegalovirus exposure and HLA in healthy donors. A multiplex PCR was run with 60 Vbeta primers and 13 Jbeta primers. Using immunoSEQ multiplex PCR, the repertoire was profiled, and TCRdb retains in-frame clones only, with some absent. The sample includes about 82,000 clones, 78% seen only once; the top ten take 4.5% to 7%. The source material was PBMCs. The receptors shown here come from a male donor in good health and CMV-seropositive.

J is TRBJ2-7 and V is TRBV29-1, with D hard to call. Germline-derived CDR1 and CDR2 are SQVTM and ANQGSEA. The CDR3 consists of 13 residues. Trimming stripped 3 bases from V and 2 bases from J, with 11 bases between. The CDR3 DNA reads TGCAGCGTTGACGGAGACGGAACCTACGAGCAGTACTTC. This sequence encodes CSVDGDGTYEQYF.

On this clone: At one boundary the junction diverges from the germline segment, which might be a read error. The rearrangement links TRBV7-7 to TRBJ2-3; a possible D gene is TRBD2 (5 bases). This CDR3 comprises 15 residues. CDR1 is SSHAT, CDR2 FNYEAQ, per germline (reference sequence). Here the CDR3 reads CASSQDLFGADTQYF. CDR3 bases: TGTGCTAGCAGCCAGGACTTGTTCGGTGCAGATACGCAGTATTTT.

The chain uses TRBV19 and TRBJ1-2; D gene uncertain. The CDR3 length is 13 residues. Germline CDR1 is LNHDA and CDR2 is SQIVND (reference sequence). The ends were cut back, 8 bases at V and 3 bases at J, with 13 bases in the middle. The CDR3 is CASAIGVYYGYTF. DNA of the CDR3: TGTGCCAGTGCCATCGGGGTCTACTATGGCTACACCTTC.

The chain uses TRBV6-5 and TRBJ1-2; 8 bases match TRBD1. Trimming cost V 8 bases and J 4 bases; bases outside gene matches: 6. CDR3 length: 13 amino acids. Germline V gene sequence: CDR1 MNHEY, CDR2 SVGAGI. In nucleotides, the CDR3 is TGTGCCAGCCGACAGGGGACGGCCTATGGCTACACCTTC. Protein: CASRQGTAYGYTF.

This clone was observed a few times. The chain uses TRBV25-1 and TRBJ1-2; 9 bases are a match to TRBD1. This CDR3 is 17 amino acids long. V shed 3 bases and J 7 bases; nucleotides not matched to a gene: 15. Germline CDR1 is MGHDK and CDR2 is SYGVNS. The CDR3 loop reads CASSESNYRGLSSGYTF. The DNA of the CDR3 is TGTGCCAGCAGTGAGTCAAATTACAGGGGGCTGAGTAGTGGCTACACCTTC.

This rearrangement joins TRBV23-1 to TRBJ2-7, with TRBD1 identical over 11 bases. TRBV23-1 counts as an open reading frame of uncertain function. This CDR3 region has 15 residues. V was pared by 2 bases and J by 3 bases, with 3 bases of the junction left unmatched. CDR3 loop: CASSQPGQGDYEQYF. The CDR3 DNA sequence: TGCGCCAGCAGTCAACCGGGACAGGGGGACTACGAGCAGTACTTC.

This chain uses TRBV6-1 with TRBJ1-2; no firm D call. Deletions cut 0 bases from V and 0 bases from J, with 11 bases between. Per the germline V gene, CDR1 is MNHNS and CDR2 is SASEGT. CDR3 length equals 16 residues. The CDR3 protein is CASSEAQVPANYGYTF. In nucleotides, the CDR3 is TGTGCCAGCAGTGAAGCCCAGGTCCCAGCTAACTATGGCTACACCTTC.

The chain couples TRBV15 to TRBJ1-2; D gene uncertain. CDR3 length: 14 amino acids. Germline assignment: CDR1 LNHNV and CDR2 YYDKDF (reference sequence). V lost 3 bases to trimming and J lost 4 bases, with 12 bases between them. In DNA, the CDR3 is TGTGCCACCAGCAGTGACATCTCGGCCTATGGCTACACCTTC. Encoded protein: CATSSDISAYGYTF.

The rearrangement uses TRBV6-5 and TRBJ2-3; 11 bases map to TRBD2. V trimming: 1 base; J trimming: 7 bases; junction bases outside the gene matches: 7. CDR3 length: 16 residues. Looked up from germline, CDR1 is MNHEY and CDR2 is SVGAGI. The CDR3 DNA reads as TGTGCCAGCAGTTACTGGGCTAGCGGGGGGTACCATACGCAGTATTTT. It translates to CASSYWASGGYHTQYF.

The chain recombines TRBV6-6 with TRBJ1-2; 10 bases align to TRBD1. Per germline, CDR1 MNHNY and CDR2 SVGAGI (reference sequence). The CDR3 length is 16 residues. V shed 0 bases and J 5 bases; nucleotides not matched to a gene: 6. The DNA of the CDR3 is TGTGCCAGCAGTTACTCGCCCGGACAGGGGGGTTATGGCTACACCTTC. It specifies CASSYSPGQGGYGYTF.

This clone was observed a single time. CDR3 in amino acids: CASSQAGGEQYF. CDR3 sequence (DNA): TGCGCCAGCAGCCAAGCAGGTGGCGAGCAGTACTTC. The chain uses TRBV4-1 and TRBJ2-7; D remains ambiguous. The CDR3 contains 12 residues. Germline V gene sequence: CDR1 MGHRA, CDR2 YSYEKL. V was cut by 1 base and J by 6 bases, with 7 bases left in between.

Details on this clone: A read error may account for a junction end that differs from germline. The CDR3 is CTSNGQGIISGNTIYF. CDR3 bases: TGTACCAGCAATGGACAGGGTATTATCTCTGGAAACACCATATATTTT. The rearrangement links TRBV2 to TRBJ1-3; 8 bases are shared with TRBD1. This CDR3 has 16 residues. Germline loops: CDR1 SNHLY, CDR2 FYNNEI. Full variable domain (remainder filled in from reference TRBV2 and TRBJ1-3): EPEVTQTPSHQVTQMGQEVILRCVPISNHLYFYWYRQILGQKVEFLVSFYNNEISEKSEIFDDQFSVERPDGSNFTLKIRSTKLEDSAMYFCTSNGQGIISGNTIYFGEGSWLTVV.

The chain carries TRBV19 and TRBJ2-3; 12 bases agree with TRBD2. Germline V CDR1 and CDR2: LNHDA, SQIVND (reference sequence). V gave up 5 bases and J gave up 3 bases; unmatched junction bases: 3. CDR3 length equals 15 residues. CDR3 nucleotide sequence: TGTGCCAGTAGTCGAGGGACTAGCGGGACAGATACGCAGTATTTT. Residues: CASSRGTSGTDTQYF. Supplemented by reference TRBV19 and TRBJ2-3, the full variable domain reads DGGITQSPKYLFRKEGQNVTLSCEQNLNHDAMYWYRQDPGQGLRLIYYSQIVNDFQKGDIAEGYSVSREKKESFPLTVTSAQKNPTAFYLCASSRGTSGTDTQYFGPGTRLTVL.

Here the CDR3 reads CSVEVGWVAGTYEQYF. The CDR3, as DNA: TGCAGCGTTGAAGTCGGATGGGTAGCGGGAACCTACGAGCAGTACTTC. This rearrangement joins TRBV29-1 to TRBJ2-7; 8 bases match TRBD2. The CDR3 contains 16 residues. The germline V gene encodes CDR1 SQVTM and CDR2 ANQGSEA. The V segment lost 1 base and the J segment 2 bases; nucleotides outside the gene matches: 10.

The chain combines TRBV19 with TRBJ1-2; no reliable D call. CDR3 length: 12 residues. Germline V gives CDR1 LNHDA, CDR2 SQIVND (reference sequence). Trimming removed 8 bases from V and 6 bases from J, with 13 bases in between. The CDR3 loop reads CASGNPGNGYTF. CDR3 bases: TGTGCCAGTGGCAATCCGGGAAATGGCTACACCTTC.

CDR3 DNA sequence: TGCGCCAGCAGCCAAGATACCGGGGGGATCGGGGCTGGCTACACCTTC. Its protein is CASSQDTGGIGAGYTF. The V call is TRBV4-3, the J call TRBJ1-2; D is possibly TRBD1 (5 bases). The ends were cut back, 0 bases at V and 7 bases at J, with 18 bases in the middle. The CDR3 length is 16 residues. Germline V gene sequence: CDR1 LGHNA, CDR2 YSLEER.

The chain uses TRBV6-1 and TRBJ1-4; 9 bases map to TRBD1. Germline-derived CDR1 and CDR2 are MNHNS and SASEGT. The CDR3 consists of 16 residues. V dropped 1 base and J dropped 10; count of bases not matched to a gene: 10. The CDR3 DNA sequence: TGTGCCAGCAGTGAAGGCCTGGGGACAGGGTCGGGAAAACTGTTTTTT. It translates to CASSEGLGTGSGKLFF.

This rearrangement joins TRBV18 to TRBJ2-5, with 8 positions matching TRBD2. This CDR3 contains 15 residues. Germline assignment: CDR1 KGHSH and CDR2 LQKENI. V lost 3 bases, J lost 4 bases, and 7 bases stayed unmatched. CDR3 region: CASSPSGTRSETQYF. The CDR3 DNA reads as TGTGCCAGCTCACCCTCCGGGACTAGGTCAGAGACCCAGTACTTC.

This chain uses TRBV4-2 with TRBJ2-6; 14 bases are a match to TRBD2. Germline trimming cut 1 base from V and 2 bases from J; bases unmatched to any gene: 4. Germline loops: CDR1 LGHNA, CDR2 YNFKEQ. The CDR3 is 19 residues long. CDR3: CASSQGSGLAGAGANVLTF. As DNA, the CDR3 is TGTGCCAGCAGCCAAGGGTCGGGACTAGCGGGAGCTGGGGCCAACGTCCTGACTTTC.

V is TRBV7-9 and J is TRBJ2-1, with 12 bases matching TRBD2. This CDR3 is 16 amino acids long. The V and J ends lost 3 bases and 9 bases, in that order; junction bases with no gene match: 9. Germline assignment: CDR1 SEHNR and CDR2 FQNEAQ (reference sequence). The CDR3 bases are TGTGCCAGCAGCTTCCTGACTAGCGGGAGTAAGGGTGAGCAGTTCTTC. It translates to CASSFLTSGSKGEQFF.

V and J are TRBV6-1 and TRBJ2-5; 9 bases agree with TRBD1. This CDR3 region has 15 residues. After removal of 3 bases from V and 1 base from J, the junction contained 3 bases not matched to a gene. Germline V CDR1 and CDR2: MNHNS, SASEGT. CDR3 in DNA: TGTGCCAGCAGTGACCAGACAGGGGGCCAAGAGACCCAGTACTTC. The encoded protein is CASSDQTGGQETQYF.

This chain links TRBV6-5 with TRBJ2-5, with 8 bases that match TRBD2. V lost 6 bases to trimming and J lost 6 bases; unmatched junction nucleotides: 9. The CDR3 is 14 residues long. The germline V gene has CDR1 MNHEY and CDR2 SVGAGI. CDR3 protein: CASRQSGGRQTQYF. The CDR3 nucleotides read TGTGCCAGCAGACAAAGCGGGGGCCGACAGACCCAGTACTTC.

The V gene is TRBV11-2, the J gene TRBJ2-2, with TRBD2 matching 10 bases. The CDR3 covers 15 residues. Germline V gene lookup returns CDR1 SGHAT and CDR2 FQNNGV. Trimming at V came to 3 bases and at J to 5 bases, leaving 3 bases not matched to a gene. The CDR3: CASSFSGRGTGELFF. Here the CDR3 DNA reads TGTGCCAGCAGCTTCAGCGGGAGGGGAACCGGGGAGCTGTTTTTT.

The genes are TRBV9 and TRBJ2-5, with 12 bases matching TRBD1. Unmatched junction bases numbered 8, after V lost 3 bases and J lost 5 bases. This CDR3 is built from 16 residues. Germline CDR1 and CDR2: SGDLS and YYNGEE. CDR3 loop: CASSADWDRGRETQYF. CDR3 nucleotides: TGTGCCAGCAGCGCCGACTGGGACAGGGGGCGGGAGACCCAGTACTTC.

This rearrangement joins TRBV7-8 to TRBJ1-6; D is undetermined. Trimming stripped 5 bases from V and 7 bases from J, with 6 bases between. This CDR3 is built from 12 residues. From germline, CDR1 is SGHVS and CDR2 FQNEAQ. DNA for the CDR3: TGTGCCAGCAGCACCCAGAATTCACCCCTCCACTTT. This gives the protein CASSTQNSPLHF.

The V gene is TRBV19, the J gene TRBJ1-2, with unresolved D. V lost 5 bases, J lost 8 bases, and 12 bases lay in between. The CDR3 consists of 12 residues. The germline V gene encodes CDR1 LNHDA and CDR2 SQIVND (reference sequence). In nucleotides, the CDR3 is TGTGCCAGTAGTGACACGGTGGGCGGCTACACCTTC. It codes for CASSDTVGGYTF. Supplemented by reference TRBV19 and TRBJ1-2, the full variable domain reads DGGITQSPKYLFRKEGQNVTLSCEQNLNHDAMYWYRQDPGQGLRLIYYSQIVNDFQKGDIAEGYSVSREKKESFPLTVTSAQKNPTAFYLCASSDTVGGYTFGSGTRLTVV.

This chain uses TRBV14 with TRBJ2-7; D might be TRBD1 (6 bases). Germline CDR1 and CDR2: SGHDN and FVKESK. The V and J ends lost 5 bases and 3 bases respectively, with 11 bases between them. The CDR3 spans 13 residues. The CDR3, as DNA: TGTGCCAGCAGCTTCGGACAGTACTACGAGCAGTACTTC. It codes for CASSFGQYYEQYF.